This T cell receptor (beta chain) came from a study of blood T cells in healthy people across ages (dated by TCRdb to the mid-2010s). Background for the entire study: Template switching captured roughly one uniquely barcoded TCR beta cDNA molecule per two T cells in model experiments. To track age-related changes in TCR beta repertoire diversity, the study relied on deep sequencing normalized with unique cDNA molecular identifiers. Donors were grouped into four age groups: young (average approximately 15 years), middle-aged (roughly 40), aged (roughly 62) and long-lived (approximately 78). To avoid experimental bias, donors of different ages were randomly spread across the sequencing lanes. Using the same blood draw, the study looked at two additional independent replicas of 1 million unique cDNA reads for two donors, one aged 18 to 30 and the other aged 80 or older.

CDR1 and CDR2 were assigned from the germline V gene as SQVTM and ANQGSEA. There are 13 amino acids in the CDR3, from cysteine to phenylalanine inclusive. Only the CDR3 portion is preserved as DNA: 39 bases, with reading frame beginning at the first base. The V and J ends are trimmed by 6 bases and 10 bases, leaving 19 bases between them. A note on this clonotype: What this receptor recognizes is not known. No much larger clone exists at a distance of one base, and base qualities are not known.

Paper-wide results and their limitations: Because profiling used bulk unsorted PBMCs, naive and antigen-experienced compartments could not be compared conclusively. There was a strong correlation between observed TCR beta diversity and the percentage of naive T cells measured by flow cytometry. As age increased, observed TCR beta diversity per million T cells dropped in a roughly linear way, and a significant reduction was already evident by age around 41. Estimates of total diversity from one million sequenced T cells were regarded as lower bounds and underestimates. Because the CMV infection status of the donors was unknown, age-related changes in expanded clonotypes may potentially have been confounded. Compared with the aged group, the long-lived group had more naive CD4+ T cells, fewer expanded clones and increased TCR diversity, suggesting age selection.

The library was produced with 5' RACE. Sequenced using an Illumina HiSeq 2500. The second PCR ran for roughly 6 to 11 cycles and used a J-beta primer mix along with a sample-barcoded 5' primer. A template-switch 5' adaptor carrying 12 random nucleotides introduced a unique molecular identifier onto each TCR beta cDNA molecule. Each sample yielded at least 2.5 million CDR3-containing paired-end reads. All of the RNA was converted into first-strand cDNA using the Mint cDNA synthesis kit, with a TRBC-specific oligonucleotide serving as the primer. All cDNA was treated with uracil-DNA glycosylase and then went through a first 18-cycle PCR with the universal primers M1SS and BC2_uni_R. The original methods were these. Normalization of each sample was performed by random selection of 1 million high-quality reads, each carrying a distinct molecular identifier. Instead of being binned into consensus sequences, reads that shared molecular identifiers were thrown out. MiTCR, with a Q25 quality threshold and the strictest error-elimination algorithm, was used for CDR3 identification, clonotype clustering and error correction. Lower-bound total TCR beta diversity was estimated with a nonparametric unseen species model using Euler transformation. TCRdb reworked the public reads: Q25 trimming with fastp, MiXCR clone assembly, productive beta chains retained. Rows are unified per CDR3 protein, each entry keeping the most common DNA and genes. None of the V and J calls come from the authors' own analysis; TCRdb made them. Here the sample has more than 1,400,000 distinct CDR3 sequences; 35% to 45% occur a single time. The ten largest clones add up to around 8% of the sample.

The roughly 38 donors, aged about 6 to 100 years, were systemically healthy Caucasian individuals from Russia. Each donor gave 8.5 to 10 milliliters of peripheral blood, collected into EDTA-treated Vacutainer tubes. Ficoll-Paque density-gradient centrifugation was used to isolate PBMCs, with at least 6.5 million obtained per sample. Trizol reagent was used to extract total RNA from PBMCs, with at least 5 micrograms per sample. For every donor, flow cytometry on a PBMC aliquot measured the percentage of naive CD45RAhigh/CD27high T cells. The chain uses TRBV29-1 and TRBJ2-1; TRBD1 is possibly the D segment (6 matching bases). Sequenced: blood. This sequence was found in a woman younger than 35 in good health. The bases are TGCAGCGTCGCCACAGGGTGGGCAAGCGAGCAGTTCTTC. Protein translation: CSVATGWASEQFF.